The sequence of this T cell receptor beta chain was determined in a study of cytomegalovirus exposure and HLA in healthy donors (TCRdb year 2017). With respect to the entire study: In an earlier analysis of under 600 of the donors, approximately 300 Gb of sequence data and 117 million unique TCR beta sequences from roughly 200 million T cells were reported. Because of strong linkage in the cohort, a few DR-DQ haplotypes were treated as single units for association and clustering. Every repertoire in the discovery cohort had been generated on one and the same sequencing platform. Typing coverage differed by locus: A, B, C, DRB1 and DQB1 were typed in roughly 620-630 donors, DQA1 in about 550, DPA1 in 600 to 610, and DPB1 in 450 to 480. The study used immunosequencing to profile the T cell repertoires of approximately 630 subjects and linked those repertoires to cytomegalovirus serostatus. HLA typing covered class I and class II loci at four-digit resolution. In addition to the first cohort of approximately 670 subjects, a separate validation cohort of 120 different subjects was used. A later genetic analysis used genome-wide SNP genotypes for 398 of the 666 donors, treating that subset as a discovery cohort. Donor age, sex, ethnicity and CMV serostatus were collected together with the repertoire data. Of the roughly 390 genotyped donors, 80% to 90% were placed in the genetic ancestry cluster associated with self-reported Caucasian donors. In a later analysis, previously published TCR beta repertoires from roughly 710 donors were re-analyzed and high-resolution HLA genotyping was added so that TCR occurrence patterns could be studied. An earlier analysis of about 620 of the donors applied high-throughput TCR beta sequencing to assess whether each TCR beta V gene segment acted as functional or pseudogenic. To predict cytomegalovirus infection status, the study brought together high-throughput TCR immunosequencing, statistical association of individual TCRs with disease status, and machine learning. An early release that covered about 600 HLA-typed donors contained 250 to 350 gigabases of sequencing data and 65 million to 100 million unique TCR sequences. The later analysis used no new phenotypic data to find candidate immune exposures, relying instead on TCR beta sequences and their occurrence across donors. Among roughly 370 genotyped donors of the cohort, an average of about 240,000 unique TCR beta nucleotide sequences were sequenced per donor, around 18% of them non-productive. The study aimed to test whether cataloging public T cell receptors could reveal signatures of past pathogen exposure.

The cohort was made up of under 800 healthy bone marrow donors. All cohort members were sampled while nominally healthy, although unrecorded immune exposures were likely present. The donor was CMV seropositive and belonged to the group of some 290 seropositive cohort members. A peripheral blood sample was provided by each donor, and peripheral blood mononuclear cells were used for TCR beta sequencing. Genomic DNA extraction from the blood cell samples was performed with the Qiagen DNeasy Blood Extraction Kit. On this clone itself: The antigen it recognizes is unknown. One base away there is no much larger clone; base qualities are not given.

The library was generated by the immunoSEQ multiplex PCR assay. For the multiplex PCR, a mixture combining 60 forward primers for TCR Vbeta segments and 13 reverse primers for TCR Jbeta segments was used. The CDR3 region of rearranged TCR beta genes was amplified from genomic DNA with a multiplex PCR assay. The amplified TCR beta libraries were sequenced on the Illumina HiSeq System as 87-base-pair reads. The authors processed their data as follows. Across the 666 repertoires, a later analysis counted 60 million to 90 million unique TCR beta chains, roughly 11 million of which were shared by at least two donors. A nearest-neighbor algorithm error-corrected the raw reads and collapsed the reads into unique sequences, merging closely related sequences to remove PCR and sequencing errors. V, D and J gene segments were assigned by aligning CDR3 sequences to IMGT reference sequences. Each retained sequence needed at least a six-nucleotide match to both a V gene segment and a J gene segment. A rearrangement was called productive if the CDR3 had no stop codons and remained in frame with V and J, and every other rearrangement was called non-productive. CDR3 was defined according to IMGT convention as the region running from the second conserved V-encoded cysteine to the conserved J-encoded phenylalanine. Sequences without an unambiguous match to a single V gene segment were excluded from the earlier analysis of a few hundred of the donors. An earlier analysis of over 450 of the donors classified V segments as functional when productive rearrangements were above 56.7% and as segregating when the standard deviation between donors was above 5%. To diagnose cytomegalovirus status from the catalog of TCR beta chain sequences, a statistical classification framework was built. A later analysis assigned V and J genes by comparing TCR nucleotide sequences with IMGT/GENE-DB human TR gene sequences. In a later analysis, CDR3 sequences and most-parsimonious VDJ recombination scenarios were assigned using the TCRdist pipeline. In a later analysis, each TCR beta chain was defined by its CDR3 amino acid sequence together with its V-gene family, and reads lacking a unique V-gene family were excluded. To address suspected cross-contamination and a sequencing artifact, a later analysis removed roughly 580 highly shared, low-generation-probability nucleotide sequences. In a later analysis, a clonal expansion index was calculated for each public chain from normalized within-repertoire ranks of inferred template counts. Generation probabilities in a later analysis came from a VDJ recombination model fitted to out-of-frame rearrangements, and those results were checked against IGoR. Hypergeometric tests were used in a later analysis to score TCR-TCR, TCR-HLA and TCR-CMV co-occurrence, with a repertoire-size bias correction applied to the TCR pairs. False discovery rates were estimated in a later analysis by permuting HLA or CMV assignments 20 times. In a later analysis, co-occurring TCRs were grouped using DBSCAN, with TCRdist sequence similarity added in when clustering inside HLA-allele-positive subsets. Repertoires with fewer than 30,000 or more than 120,000 public chains were left out of co-occurrence clustering, as were five repertoires with anomalous nucleotide sharing. The immuneACCESS repertoire file appears here via TCRdb, limited to in-frame rearrangements. These files lack a portion of the clones; in checked studies, under half of the deficit traces to unresolved V genes, and the cause of the others is not known. The DNA was the basis for D and trimming; V, J and clone size are from that table. This sample lists about 100,000 clones; over 75% were detected once. The ten largest clonotypes hold 5% to 6.5% of the sample.

At the junction V is shortened by 4 bases and J by 2 bases; bases outside the gene matches: 5. Reading the germline V gene (reference sequence) gives CDR1 LNHDA and CDR2 SQIVND. There are 15 amino acids in the CDR3, from cysteine to phenylalanine inclusive. Solely the CDR3 DNA is kept, with 45 bases framed from the first base. Study-wide findings and limitations: Most TCR sequences were observed very rarely across donors, whereas some public TCRs were present in many individuals. Compared with the roughly 700-donor mean, donors in an Asian-associated ancestry cluster had fewer N-insertions in productive TCRs, according to a later genetic analysis. For the cohort, immune exposure information was limited to CMV serostatus. According to a later analysis, TCR association rates differed among HLA loci, with DRB1 alleles showing the most associated TCRs and HLA-C alleles showing the fewest. A further reported finding was that TCR beta sequences accurately predicted the HLA-A and HLA-B alleles for most subjects in the first cohort. Roughly uniform sequencing depth across donors was assumed in presence/absence analyses, although this assumption may not hold. HLA typing was unavailable for some donors at each locus, so association tests used only the typed subset. Seventeen rarely observed V segments, including chromosome 9 orphons, were excluded from the earlier analysis of several hundred of the donors because counts were too low. The classifier was reported to diagnose cytomegalovirus status with high specificity and sensitivity in both the original and validation cohorts. In an earlier analysis of about 540 of the donors, most TCR beta V segments were observed in productive rearrangements about 87% or about 30% of the time, broadly matching IMGT annotations. Strong co-occurrence of HLA alleles, especially DR and DQ, made assigning TCR associations to individual alleles difficult. Three of the identified cytomegalovirus-associated TCR beta chains were confirmed in vitro to be specific for cytomegalovirus antigens. A later analysis associated 15,000 to 20,000 TCR beta sequences with specific HLA alleles at a false discovery rate of 0.05. In a later analysis, several top co-occurrence clusters were reported to appear linked to parvovirus B19, influenza, CMV and Epstein-Barr virus. Some IMGT-functional V segments, including TRBV6-2 and TRBV6-3, could not be distinguished by the 87-base-pair reads and were therefore excluded. In the study, some 180 TCR beta chains were listed as associated with cytomegalovirus. Linkage disequilibrium might explain the correlated functional status among segregating V segments, but an unknown experimental factor could not be ruled out. In this cohort, only TCR beta chains were sequenced, and detectable features were limited by the absence of alpha or paired-chain data. A cluster of highly shared sequence variants was judged likely to represent a technical artifact of the sequencing pipeline. An association between a missense DCLRE1C variant and V-gene and J-gene trimming of TCR beta chains was found in a later genetic analysis and replicated in an independent cohort. Compared with equally common non-associated chains, HLA-associated TCR beta chains in a later analysis were more clonally expanded and had lower generation probabilities. The authors suggested that the approach could potentially be extended to other disease states and immunological phenotypes. In a later analysis, most CMV-associated TCR beta chains were found to appear HLA-restricted, with HLA associations seemingly driven largely by CMV exposure.

The specimen was PBMCs. Recombination joined TRBV19 with TRBJ2-4; the junction holds 7 bases that match TRBD1. The TCR sequence derives from a woman younger than 30 in good health and CMV-seropositive. CDR3 reads: CASSSNRGPKNIQYF. The nucleotide sequence reads as follows: TGTGCCAGTAGTAGCAACAGGGGACCCAAAAACATTCAGTACTTC.